The 11 T cell receptor beta chains below come from one sample, sequenced in a study of control samples from healthy donors and cancer patients. Sequencing used immunoSEQ multiplex PCR; TCRdb keeps in-frame clones, though not all of them. This table has tens of thousands of clones, about 90% appearing once. The sequenced sample consisted of PBMCs. These receptors all stem from a man in his 60s with head and neck cancer.

The chain is built from TRBV5-1 and TRBJ2-1; D not certain. The CDR3 is made up of 16 amino acids. In germline, CDR1 is SGHRS, CDR2 YFSETQ. The V and J ends lost 0 bases and 4 bases respectively, with 14 bases between them. The CDR3: CASSLVPVPRYNEQFF. CDR3 nucleotides: TGCGCCAGCAGCTTGGTGCCAGTACCGAGGTACAATGAGCAGTTCTTC.

This clone has just a few counts. The chain uses TRBV6-4 and TRBJ2-2, with a tentative D call TRBD2 (6 bases). V gave up 0 bases and J gave up 6 bases, with 8 bases separating them. CDR1 is MRHNA, CDR2 SNTAGT, per germline. This CDR3 has 14 residues. The CDR3 nucleotides read TGTGCCAGCAGTGACTCTACTAGCTCCGGGGAGCTGTTTTTT. Protein: CASSDSTSSGELFF.

The chain uses TRBV4-2 and TRBJ2-7, with 8 bases identical to TRBD1. Germline V lookup: CDR1 LGHNA, CDR2 YNFKEQ. The CDR3 has 17 residues. Trimming took 2 bases from V and 0 from J; bases not matched to a gene: 9. The CDR3 sequence: CASSQTFTGGSSYEQYF. The CDR3 region has the DNA TGTGCCAGCAGCCAAACATTTACAGGGGGTAGCTCCTACGAGCAGTACTTC.

Only one count was recorded for this clone. The chain links TRBV5-1 to TRBJ2-5; D unresolved. Germline V gene sequence: CDR1 SGHRS, CDR2 YFSETQ. The CDR3 is 15 amino acids. The V end was cut by 6 bases, the J end by 3 bases, with 18 bases between. CDR3 DNA: TGCGCCAGCAAAGGGATGGGGTCCCCTGAAGAGACCCAGTACTTC. Protein sequence: CASKGMGSPEETQYF.

This clone was observed once. This chain uses TRBV30 with TRBJ2-7; tentative D call: TRBD2 (6 bases). The germline V gene encodes CDR1 GTSNPN and CDR2 SVGIG (reference sequence). The CDR3 covers 13 residues. Trimming took off 4 bases at V and 3 bases at J, with 13 bases between the two ends. The CDR3 DNA is TGTGCCTGGAATCGGGGGATCCGCTACGAGCAGTACTTC. Translating gives CAWNRGIRYEQYF.

This clone has only one observation. The chain carries TRBV4-2 and TRBJ2-7, with 7 nucleotides matching TRBD2. The length of the CDR3 is 16 residues. The germline V gene has CDR1 LGHNA and CDR2 YNFKEQ. V dropped 0 bases and J dropped 2; count of bases not matched to a gene: 7. The CDR3 nucleotides are TGTGCCAGCAGCCAAGACCCTAGCGGAGACCCCTACGAGCAGTACTTC. Amino acid sequence: CASSQDPSGDPYEQYF.

The gene calls are TRBV7-9 and TRBJ2-2, with D tentatively TRBD1 (6 bases). V was trimmed by 5 bases and J by 6 bases, leaving 22 bases between them. Germline CDR1 reads SEHNR; CDR2 reads FQNEAQ (reference sequence). The CDR3 sequence is 17 residues long. The DNA of the CDR3 is TGTGCCAGCAGCCCAGGCGCGGGTGAAACAGGGTCCGGGGAGCTGTTTTTT. Its translation is CASSPGAGETGSGELFF.

This clone came up once. The chain uses TRBV2 and TRBJ1-1; D is perhaps TRBD1 (5 bases). The CDR3 has 13 amino acids. Germline CDR1 and CDR2: SNHLY and FYNNEI. With 6 bases removed from V and 7 bases from J, the gap between germline ends came to 15 bases. The CDR3 loop reads CASSRTTGGEAFF. In DNA form, the CDR3 reads TGTGCCAGCAGCCGAACAACGGGGGGTGAAGCTTTCTTT.

This chain connects TRBV11-3 to TRBJ1-1; D unclear. This CDR3 has 13 amino acids. Trimming took off 0 bases at V and 5 bases at J, with 7 bases between the two ends. Germline V CDR1 and CDR2: SGHNT, YENEEA. The CDR3 sequence is CASSLDGMTEAFF. The CDR3 DNA reads as TGTGCCAGCAGCTTAGATGGTATGACTGAAGCTTTCTTT.

The rearrangement joins TRBV9 to TRBJ1-4; D unclear. The CDR3 runs 15 residues. Trimming removed 4 bases at V and 7 bases at J, with 17 bases between. CDR1 is SGDLS, CDR2 YYNGEE, per germline. The CDR3 DNA follows: TGTGCCAGCAGCCCTAAAGGAGGGATGAGTGAAAAACTGTTTTTT. This codes for CASSPKGGMSEKLFF.

This CDR3 reads CASDRDRGNEQFF. Here the CDR3 DNA reads TGTGCCAGTGACCGGGACAGGGGTAATGAGCAGTTCTTC. V and J are TRBV2 and TRBJ2-1; TRBD1 agrees at 10 bases. There are 13 residues in the CDR3. V lost 9 bases, J lost 7 bases, and 6 bases stayed unmatched. In germline, CDR1 is SNHLY, CDR2 FYNNEI. The complete variable domain, with remaining parts taken from reference TRBV2 and TRBJ2-1, reads EPEVTQTPSHQVTQMGQEVILRCVPISNHLYFYWYRQILGQKVEFLVSFYNNEISEKSEIFDDQFSVERPDGSNFTLKIRSTKLEDSAMYFCASDRDRGNEQFFGPGTRLTVL.